Sequencing of this T cell receptor beta chain was carried out in a study of early T cells in non-severe SARS-CoV-2 infection. In this sample, this clonotype turned up a few times. Trimming stripped 4 bases from V and 4 bases from J, with 7 bases between. CDR1 is SGHTS and CDR2 is YDEGEE in the germline V gene. The CDR3 extends over 12 amino acids. TCRdb itself ran the 5' RACE reads through MiXCR, one entry per CDR3 protein. Of approximately 100,000 distinct CDR3 sequences in the sample, 12% to 15% were seen once. The chain couples TRBV5-8 to TRBJ2-3; TRBD1 might be the D (5 bases). Sequencing input: whole blood. The TCR was taken from an adult who was a healthcare worker with PCR-confirmed SARS-CoV-2 infection or an uninfected control (not recorded which). In DNA, the CDR3 is TGTGCCAGCAGCCACAGGTCAGATACGCAGTATTTT. This translates into CASSHRSDTQYF.